This is a list of T cell receptor beta chains from one sample in a study of blood T cell repertoires in COVID-19. Profiled with immunoSEQ multiplex PCR; TCRdb holds only in-frame clones, not every one. This sample has 55,000 to 70,000 clones, with almost 90% found just once. Sequenced: peripheral blood. These receptors all come from a woman aged 50 to 60 with active or convalescent COVID-19. Both conserved end residues are part of each CDR3. Fields, in order: V gene, J gene, CDR3 protein.

V gene: TRBV20-1; J gene: TRBJ1-5; CDR3 protein: CSASGGPAGQPQHF
V gene: TRBV23-1; J gene: TRBJ1-4; CDR3 protein: CASSCTGLTNEKLFF
V gene: TRBV6-4; J gene: TRBJ2-1; CDR3 protein: CASSVAAGAYNEQFF
V gene: TRBV30; J gene: TRBJ2-5; CDR3 protein: CAWAPGLAGVSETQYF
V gene: TRBV5-4; J gene: TRBJ1-1; CDR3 protein: CASSLVPPTEAFF
V gene: TRBV11-2; J gene: TRBJ2-1; CDR3 protein: CASCFVSGTGGSYNEQFF
V gene: TRBV4-2; J gene: TRBJ2-3; CDR3 protein: CASSQGLAGDTQYF
V gene: TRBV14; J gene: TRBJ2-7; CDR3 protein: CASSQQLFGTVIYEQYF
V gene: TRBV5-6; J gene: TRBJ2-3; CDR3 protein: CASSLNREFGLTDTQYF
V gene: TRBV18; J gene: TRBJ1-2; CDR3 protein: CASSPITTGPYGYTF
V gene: TRBV5-4; J gene: TRBJ1-2; CDR3 protein: CASSPTGLGYGYTF
V gene: TRBV7-3; J gene: TRBJ2-1; CDR3 protein: CASSLQQGAGNEQFF
V gene: TRBV9; J gene: TRBJ1-2; CDR3 protein: CASSETGATNYGYTF
V gene: TRBV6-6; J gene: TRBJ2-3; CDR3 protein: CASSQARKGLAGVYTQYF
V gene: TRBV9; J gene: TRBJ2-2; CDR3 protein: CASSVGAGKTGELFF
V gene: TRBV28; J gene: TRBJ2-3; CDR3 protein: CASSPARTSTDTQYF
V gene: TRBV4-2; J gene: TRBJ1-2; CDR3 protein: CASSQDQGTLRGYGYTF
V gene: TRBV7-7; J gene: TRBJ2-1; CDR3 protein: CASSLVPGREGKGEQFF
V gene: TRBV5-1; J gene: TRBJ2-7; CDR3 protein: CASSLLGGGSYEQYF
V gene: TRBV6-5; J gene: TRBJ1-1; CDR3 protein: CASRSQSQAFF
V gene: TRBV7-9; J gene: TRBJ1-2; CDR3 protein: CASSLVTRGARSNYGYTF
V gene: TRBV10-3; J gene: TRBJ2-7; CDR3 protein: CAISEQGYEQYF
V gene: TRBV19; J gene: TRBJ1-5; CDR3 protein: CASTKWDSGVWQPQHF
V gene: TRBV19; J gene: TRBJ2-1; CDR3 protein: CASSPGLAGGRGSYNEQFF
V gene: TRBV3-1/TRBV3-2; J gene: TRBJ2-5; CDR3 protein: CASSQNEGGETQYF
V gene: TRBV2; J gene: TRBJ2-5; CDR3 protein: CASSEGGGKTQYF
V gene: TRBV3-1/TRBV3-2; J gene: TRBJ1-1; CDR3 protein: CASSQDSIGGAGNTEAFF
V gene: TRBV5-8; J gene: TRBJ2-7; CDR3 protein: CASSLGGTSAYEQYF
V gene: TRBV4-1; J gene: TRBJ2-7; CDR3 protein: CASSQDYGGSSYEQYF
V gene: TRBV11-2; J gene: TRBJ2-2; CDR3 protein: CASSLDGRTLTGELFF
V gene: TRBV4-1; J gene: TRBJ1-1; CDR3 protein: CASSHPPRDRGTEAFF
V gene: TRBV19; J gene: TRBJ2-3; CDR3 protein: CASSRGSRAGNTQYF
V gene: TRBV5-5; J gene: TRBJ2-1; CDR3 protein: CASSYPGTVNEQFF
V gene: TRBV5-4; J gene: TRBJ1-3; CDR3 protein: CASSPDRAGNTIYF
V gene: TRBV7-8; J gene: TRBJ1-1; CDR3 protein: CASSPRPDSPVEAFF
V gene: TRBV5-1; J gene: TRBJ2-5; CDR3 protein: CASSAPGTSEETQYF
V gene: TRBV6-5; J gene: TRBJ1-2; CDR3 protein: CASRAGDGYTF
V gene: TRBV29-1; J gene: TRBJ2-5; CDR3 protein: CSVDFRLQETQYF
V gene: TRBV14; J gene: TRBJ1-2; CDR3 protein: CASSQEDRGRGYTF
V gene: TRBV28; J gene: TRBJ2-7; CDR3 protein: CASSLSSSEQYF
V gene: TRBV7-9; J gene: TRBJ1-2; CDR3 protein: CASSLGGREHGYTF
V gene: TRBV3-1/TRBV3-2; J gene: TRBJ1-2; CDR3 protein: CASSQSNIHYGYTF
V gene: TRBV19; J gene: TRBJ1-6; CDR3 protein: CASSTAGSSYNSPFHF
V gene: TRBV6-6; J gene: TRBJ1-4; CDR3 protein: CASSYPGTGGREKLFF
V gene: TRBV6-1; J gene: TRBJ1-3; CDR3 protein: CASSELRQGAPGNTIYF
V gene: TRBV12-3/TRBV12-4; J gene: TRBJ1-2; CDR3 protein: CASSPGQNYGYTF
V gene: TRBV5-6; J gene: TRBJ2-7; CDR3 protein: CASSLAGSSYEQYF
V gene: TRBV9; J gene: TRBJ2-1; CDR3 protein: CASSGDTSSYNEQFF
V gene: TRBV28; J gene: TRBJ2-7; CDR3 protein: CASTTRSGTGLFEQYF
V gene: TRBV11-2; J gene: TRBJ2-5; CDR3 protein: CASSPGLAAGETQYF
V gene: TRBV27; J gene: TRBJ1-2; CDR3 protein: CASSLRAGRGYYGYTF
V gene: TRBV5-1; J gene: TRBJ1-4; CDR3 protein: CASSADRGSEKLFF
V gene: TRBV12-3/TRBV12-4; J gene: TRBJ2-1; CDR3 protein: CASSPSGRVQFF
V gene: TRBV7-3; J gene: TRBJ2-2; CDR3 protein: CASSSQIGSVGELFF
V gene: TRBV12-3/TRBV12-4; J gene: TRBJ1-5; CDR3 protein: CASTLYSNQPQHF
V gene: TRBV11-2; J gene: TRBJ2-5; CDR3 protein: CASSLVGREETQYF
V gene: TRBV27; J gene: TRBJ1-1; CDR3 protein: CASSLSSQGEAFF
V gene: TRBV7-3; J gene: TRBJ2-1; CDR3 protein: CASSSRDGEGNEQFF
V gene: TRBV5-5; J gene: TRBJ2-2; CDR3 protein: CASSLLTSATGELFF
V gene: TRBV6-5; J gene: TRBJ2-1; CDR3 protein: CASTAGWISGEQFF